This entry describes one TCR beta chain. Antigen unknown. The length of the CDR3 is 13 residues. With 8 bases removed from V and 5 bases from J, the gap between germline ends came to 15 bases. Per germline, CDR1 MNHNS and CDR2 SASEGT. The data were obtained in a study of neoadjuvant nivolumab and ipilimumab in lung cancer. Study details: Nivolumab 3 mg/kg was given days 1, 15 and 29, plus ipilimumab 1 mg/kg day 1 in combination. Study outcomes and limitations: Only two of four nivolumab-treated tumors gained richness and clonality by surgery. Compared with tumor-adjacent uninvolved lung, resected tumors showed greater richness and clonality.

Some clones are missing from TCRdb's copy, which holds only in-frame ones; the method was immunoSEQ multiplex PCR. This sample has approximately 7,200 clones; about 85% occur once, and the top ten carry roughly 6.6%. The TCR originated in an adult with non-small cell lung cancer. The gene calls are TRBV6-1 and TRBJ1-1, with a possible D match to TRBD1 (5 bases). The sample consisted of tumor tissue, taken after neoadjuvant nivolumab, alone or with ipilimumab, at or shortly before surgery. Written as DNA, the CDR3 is TGTGCCAGCGGGAAGGGGAGTGGGACTGAAGCTTTCTTT. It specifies CASGKGSGTEAFF.